Detailed here is one T cell receptor beta chain. The antigen remains unidentified. V shed 0 bases, J shed 8 bases, and the junction held 10 bases outside the gene matches. The CDR3 has 16 amino acids. The germline V gene has CDR1 SGDLS and CDR2 YYNGEE. These data originate in a study of shared clonotypes between healthy human individuals. As for the study in general: Each donor's CD4 naive and CD4 memory cells filled three plates apiece, CD8 naive two, and CD8 memory one. Findings and caveats of the study: A reduction in generation probabilities was seen for non-shared clonotypes relative to those shared by all four donors. Clonotype sharing among donors likely depends on sequencing depth. Incomplete sequencing of sorted subsets was indicated by rarefaction despite large depth.

Naive CD8 isolation took CD45RO-negative cells positively selected for CCR7 and excluded terminally differentiated effector memory CD45RA+ cells. Generated by immunoSEQ multiplex PCR, the TCRdb table keeps only in-frame clones and is missing some. The sample comprises just over 2,000,000 clones, approximately 95% of which are singletons, and around 1.1% rests with the top ten. The chain couples TRBV9 to TRBJ1-4; 7 positions match TRBD1. The clonotype comes from a young man in good health. Sequenced sample: naive CD8+ T cells sorted from blood. The DNA for the CDR3 is TGTGCCAGCAGCGTAGAGCCAGGGGGATTCCGGGAAAAACTGTTTTTT. As protein: CASSVEPGGFREKLFF.